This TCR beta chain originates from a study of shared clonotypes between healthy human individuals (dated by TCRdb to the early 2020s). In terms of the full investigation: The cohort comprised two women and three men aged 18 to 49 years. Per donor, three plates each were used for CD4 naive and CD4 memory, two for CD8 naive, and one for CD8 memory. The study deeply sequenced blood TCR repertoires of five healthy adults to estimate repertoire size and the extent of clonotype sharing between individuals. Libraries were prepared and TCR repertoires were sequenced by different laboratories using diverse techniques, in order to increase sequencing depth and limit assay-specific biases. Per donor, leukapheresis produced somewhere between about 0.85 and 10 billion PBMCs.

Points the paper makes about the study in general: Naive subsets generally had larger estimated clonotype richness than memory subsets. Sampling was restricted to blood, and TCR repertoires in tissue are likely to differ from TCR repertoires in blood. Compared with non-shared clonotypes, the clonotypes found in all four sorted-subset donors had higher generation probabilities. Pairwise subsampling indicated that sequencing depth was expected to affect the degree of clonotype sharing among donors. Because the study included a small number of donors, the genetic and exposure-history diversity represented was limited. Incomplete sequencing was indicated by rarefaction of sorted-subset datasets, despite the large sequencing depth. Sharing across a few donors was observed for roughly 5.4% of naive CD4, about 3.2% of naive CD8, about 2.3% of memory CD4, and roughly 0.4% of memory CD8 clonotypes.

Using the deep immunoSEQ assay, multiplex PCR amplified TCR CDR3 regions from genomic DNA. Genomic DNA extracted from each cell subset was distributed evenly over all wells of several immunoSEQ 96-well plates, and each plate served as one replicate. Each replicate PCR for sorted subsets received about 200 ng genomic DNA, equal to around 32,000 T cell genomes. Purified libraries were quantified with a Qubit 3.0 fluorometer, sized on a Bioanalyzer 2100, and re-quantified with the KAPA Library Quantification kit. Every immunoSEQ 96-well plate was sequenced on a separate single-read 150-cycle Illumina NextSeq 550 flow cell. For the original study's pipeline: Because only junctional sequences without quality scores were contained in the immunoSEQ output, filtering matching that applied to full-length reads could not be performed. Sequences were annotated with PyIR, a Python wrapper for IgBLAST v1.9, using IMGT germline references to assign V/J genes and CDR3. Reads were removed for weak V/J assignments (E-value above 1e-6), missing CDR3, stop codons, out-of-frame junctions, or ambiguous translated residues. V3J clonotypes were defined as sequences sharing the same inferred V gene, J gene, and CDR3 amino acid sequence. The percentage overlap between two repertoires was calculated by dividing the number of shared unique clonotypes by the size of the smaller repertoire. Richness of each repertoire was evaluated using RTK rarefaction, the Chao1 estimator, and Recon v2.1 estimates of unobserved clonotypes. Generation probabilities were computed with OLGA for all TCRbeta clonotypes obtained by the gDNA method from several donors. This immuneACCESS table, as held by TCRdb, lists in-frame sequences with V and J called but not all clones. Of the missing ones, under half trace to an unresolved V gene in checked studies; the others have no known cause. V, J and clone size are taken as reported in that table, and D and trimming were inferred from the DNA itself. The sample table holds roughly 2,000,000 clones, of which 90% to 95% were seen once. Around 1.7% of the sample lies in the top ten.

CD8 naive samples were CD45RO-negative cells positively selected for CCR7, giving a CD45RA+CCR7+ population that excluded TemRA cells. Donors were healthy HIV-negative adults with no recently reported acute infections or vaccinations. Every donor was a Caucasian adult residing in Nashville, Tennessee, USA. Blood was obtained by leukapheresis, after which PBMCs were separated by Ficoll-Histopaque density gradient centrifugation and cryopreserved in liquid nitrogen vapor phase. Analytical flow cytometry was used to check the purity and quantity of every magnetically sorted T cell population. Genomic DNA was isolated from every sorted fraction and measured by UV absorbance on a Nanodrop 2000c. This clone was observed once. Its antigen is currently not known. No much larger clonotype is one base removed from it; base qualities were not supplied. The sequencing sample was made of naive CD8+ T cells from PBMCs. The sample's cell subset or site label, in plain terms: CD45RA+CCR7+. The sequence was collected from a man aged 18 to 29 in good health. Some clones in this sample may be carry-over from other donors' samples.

The nucleotides are TGTGCCATCAGTGAGTCTCAGGGGGCGTACTATGGCTACACCTTC. It is translated as CAISESQGAYYGYTF. This sequence uses TRBV10-3 and TRBJ1-2, with TRBD1 identical over 8 junction bases. Its CDR3 holds 15 amino acids, cysteine through phenylalanine. CDR3 DNA only is kept here, 45 bases in frame from base 1. Reading the germline V gene gives CDR1 ENHRY and CDR2 SYGVKD. Trimmed from V: 0 bases; trimmed from J: 3 bases; junction bases lacking a gene match: 3.